This passage covers 11 T cell receptor beta chains from one sample sequenced in a study of shared clonotypes between healthy human individuals. The data were produced by immunoSEQ multiplex PCR, yet TCRdb's version contains in-frame clones alone and is incomplete. The data hold approximately 500,000 clones, with approximately 79% observed a single time. The sequenced material came from PBMCs. The receptors originated from a woman aged 40-49 years in good health. Some clones in this sample may be carry-over from other donors' samples.

This chain connects TRBV25-1 to TRBJ2-7, with TRBD2 matching over 7 bases. With V trimmed by 6 bases and J by 0 bases, 8 bases remained unmatched. CDR1 is MGHDK and CDR2 is SYGVNS in the germline V gene. CDR3 length equals 15 residues. The chain's CDR3 is CASSSGLAASYEQYF. CDR3 sequence (DNA): TGTGCCAGCAGCTCCGGCCTAGCGGCCTCCTACGAGCAGTACTTC.

The V gene is TRBV29-1, the J gene TRBJ2-7; D is unresolved. Germline CDR1 SQVTM, CDR2 ANQGSEA. The CDR3 is 13 residues long. The V and J ends lost 7 bases and 0 bases respectively, with 13 bases between them. CDR3 in DNA: TGCAGCGCTAAAGACCCAGGCTCCTACGAGCAGTACTTC. Amino acids: CSAKDPGSYEQYF.

In this sample, this clone turned up a few times. Here the CDR3 reads CASSEGRGPYNEQFF. The DNA of the CDR3 is TGTGCCAGCAGTGAGGGCCGGGGGCCCTACAATGAGCAGTTCTTC. The rearrangement uses TRBV6-4 and TRBJ2-1; D might be TRBD1 or TRBD2, each matching 6 bases. CDR1 and CDR2 (germline): MRHNA, SNTAGT. There are 15 residues in the CDR3. V shed 3 bases and J shed 2 bases, with 11 bases lying between them.

Note on this clone: Within the sample, other DNA sequences also encode this same CDR3. In nucleotides, the CDR3 is TGTGCCAGCAGCGTAGGAGCGGACCCCTCCTACGAGCAGTACTTC. This gives the protein CASSVGADPSYEQYF. The chain employs TRBV9 and TRBJ2-7; the D gene is possibly TRBD2 (5 bases). The CDR3 has 15 amino acids. Per germline, CDR1 SGDLS and CDR2 YYNGEE. With 0 bases removed from V and 0 bases from J, the gap between germline ends came to 10 bases.

J is TRBJ1-4 and V is TRBV28, with D unresolved. The CDR3 loop spans 14 amino acids. Germline V gives CDR1 MDHEN, CDR2 SYDVKM. V was shortened by 1 base and J by 5 bases, with 8 bases between the two germline ends. The CDR3 nucleotides are TGTGCCAGCAGTTTATTGGGTCTGAATGAAAAACTGTTTTTT. This encodes CASSLLGLNEKLFF.

This clone showed up just once. The chain has TRBV7-8 and TRBJ2-1; maybe TRBD2 (6 bases). The germline V gene encodes CDR1 SGHVS and CDR2 FQNEAQ. There are 13 residues in the CDR3. Between the trimmed V and J ends, which lost 1 base and 7 bases, there was a span of 8 bases. This CDR3 reads CASSLDGGNEQFF. The DNA of the CDR3 is TGTGCCAGCAGCTTAGATGGGGGGAATGAGCAGTTCTTC.

This chain links TRBV5-4 with TRBJ2-7, with D unclear. Germline loops: CDR1 SGHNT, CDR2 YYREEE (reference sequence). V shed 0 bases and J shed 3 bases, with 10 bases lying between them. The length of the CDR3 is 14 residues. The DNA of the CDR3 is TGTGCCAGCAGCTTGGCCTCGAGCAACTACGAGCAGTACTTC. Its translation is CASSLASSNYEQYF.

The chain combines TRBV28 with TRBJ1-1; D may be TRBD1 (6 bases). V lost 7 bases, J lost 5 bases, and 17 bases lay in between. Germline V gene data show CDR1 as MDHEN and CDR2 as SYDVKM. The CDR3 has 14 residues. The CDR3 here is CASIPRGAQTEAFF. The CDR3 region has the DNA TGTGCCAGCATCCCGAGGGGGGCGCAAACTGAAGCTTTCTTT. Filled out from reference TRBV28 and TRBJ1-1, the complete variable domain reads DVKVTQSSRYLVKRTGEKVFLECVQDMDHENMFWYRQDPGLGLRLIYFSYDVKMKEKGDIPEGYSVSREKKERFSLILESASTNQTSMYLCASIPRGAQTEAFFGQGTRLTVV.

V and J are TRBV18 and TRBJ1-4; unclear D gene. The germline gives CDR1 KGHSH, CDR2 LQKENI. The V gene lost 2 bases and the J gene lost 8 bases, with 12 bases spanning the gap. The CDR3 extends over 14 amino acids. As DNA, the CDR3 is TGTGCCAGCTCACCATACGGTGGAGGAGAAAAACTGTTTTTT. Protein sequence: CASSPYGGGEKLFF.

The chain employs TRBV30 and TRBJ1-1; D is unresolved. V was pared by 2 bases and J by 0 bases, with 10 bases between. The germline V gene has CDR1 GTSNPN and CDR2 SVGIG (reference sequence). The CDR3 consists of 14 residues. The CDR3 loop is CAWSYTRVNTEAFF. CDR3 bases: TGTGCCTGGAGTTATACGAGGGTGAACACTGAAGCTTTCTTT.

The chain has TRBV4-1 and TRBJ1-5, with D uncertain. V was shortened by 1 base and J by 0 bases, with 7 bases between the two germline ends. The length of the CDR3 is 15 residues. The germline gives CDR1 MGHRA, CDR2 YSYEKL. CDR3 region: CASSQGALSNQPQHF. The CDR3 DNA follows: TGCGCCAGCAGCCAAGGGGCTCTTAGCAATCAGCCCCAGCATTTT.